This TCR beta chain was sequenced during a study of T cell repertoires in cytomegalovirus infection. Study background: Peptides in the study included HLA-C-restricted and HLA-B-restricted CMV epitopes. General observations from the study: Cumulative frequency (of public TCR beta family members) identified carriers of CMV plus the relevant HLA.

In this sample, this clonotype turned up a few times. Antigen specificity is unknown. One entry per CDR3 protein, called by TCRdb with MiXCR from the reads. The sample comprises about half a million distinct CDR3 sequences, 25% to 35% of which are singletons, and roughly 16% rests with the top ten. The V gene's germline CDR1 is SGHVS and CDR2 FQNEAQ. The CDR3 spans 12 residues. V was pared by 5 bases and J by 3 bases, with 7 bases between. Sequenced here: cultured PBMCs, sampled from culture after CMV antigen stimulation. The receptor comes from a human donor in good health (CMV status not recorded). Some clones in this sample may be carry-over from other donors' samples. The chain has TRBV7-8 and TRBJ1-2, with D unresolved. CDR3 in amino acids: CASSHQDYGYTF. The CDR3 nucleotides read TGTGCCAGCAGCCACCAGGACTATGGCTACACCTTC.